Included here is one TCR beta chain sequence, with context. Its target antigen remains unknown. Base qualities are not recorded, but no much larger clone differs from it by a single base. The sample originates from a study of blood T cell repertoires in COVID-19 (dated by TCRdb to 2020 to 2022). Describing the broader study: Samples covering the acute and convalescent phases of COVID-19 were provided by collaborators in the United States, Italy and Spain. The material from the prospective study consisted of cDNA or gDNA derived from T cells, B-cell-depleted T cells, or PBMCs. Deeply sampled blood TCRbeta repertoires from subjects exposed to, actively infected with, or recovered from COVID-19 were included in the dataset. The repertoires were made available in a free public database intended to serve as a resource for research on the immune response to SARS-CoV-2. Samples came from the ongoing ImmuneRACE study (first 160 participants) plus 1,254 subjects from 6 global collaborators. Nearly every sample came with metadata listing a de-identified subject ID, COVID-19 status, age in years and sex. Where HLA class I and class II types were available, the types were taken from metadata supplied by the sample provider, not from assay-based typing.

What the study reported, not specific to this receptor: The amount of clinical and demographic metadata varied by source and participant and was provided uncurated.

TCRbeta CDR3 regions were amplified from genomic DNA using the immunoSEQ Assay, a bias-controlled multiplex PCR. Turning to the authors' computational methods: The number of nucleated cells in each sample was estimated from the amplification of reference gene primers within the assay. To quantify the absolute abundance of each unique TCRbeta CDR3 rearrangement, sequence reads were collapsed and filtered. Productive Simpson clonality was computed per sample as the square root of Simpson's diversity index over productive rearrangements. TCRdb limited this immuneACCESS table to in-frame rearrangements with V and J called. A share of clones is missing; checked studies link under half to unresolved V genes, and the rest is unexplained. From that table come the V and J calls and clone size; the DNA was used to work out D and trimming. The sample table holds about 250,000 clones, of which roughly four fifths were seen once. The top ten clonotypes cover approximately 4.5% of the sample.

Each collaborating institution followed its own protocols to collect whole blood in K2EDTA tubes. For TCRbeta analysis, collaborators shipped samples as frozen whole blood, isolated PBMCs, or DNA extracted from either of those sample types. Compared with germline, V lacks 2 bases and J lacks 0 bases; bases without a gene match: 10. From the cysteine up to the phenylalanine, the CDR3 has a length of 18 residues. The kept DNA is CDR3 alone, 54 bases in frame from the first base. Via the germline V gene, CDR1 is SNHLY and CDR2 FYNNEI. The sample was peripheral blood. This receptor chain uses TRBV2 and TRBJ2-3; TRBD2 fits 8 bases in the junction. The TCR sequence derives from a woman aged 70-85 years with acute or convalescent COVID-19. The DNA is TGTGCCAGCAGTGAACTTAGCGGGGTCTCGCTTAGCACAGATACGCAGTATTTT. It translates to CASSELSGVSLSTDTQYF.